This T cell receptor (beta chain) came from a study of blood T cell repertoires in COVID-19. Study information: Specimens from acute and convalescent COVID-19 originated in the United States, Italy and Spain. Nucleic acid was either cDNA or gDNA, and it came from T cells, B-cell-depleted T cells, or PBMCs.

In the original analysis: Reference gene primers were amplified, and this amplification served to estimate nucleated cell counts. The repertoire was sequenced with immunoSEQ multiplex PCR; TCRdb's copy has only in-frame clones and lacks some. The DNA was the basis for D and trimming; V, J and clone size are from that table. The sample lists around 200,000 clones, approximately 86% occurring once. The CDR3 covers 15 residues. Trimming at V came to 7 bases and at J to 4 bases, leaving 12 bases not matched to a gene. Per the germline V gene, CDR1 is WSHSY and CDR2 is SAAADI. The sample taken for sequencing was peripheral blood. The sequence was obtained from a woman older than 75 in a cohort sampled during active or convalescent COVID-19. The rearrangement uses TRBV10-2 and TRBJ1-1; 7 bases map to TRBD1. The chain's CDR3 is CASISAGQVSTEAFF. DNA for the CDR3: TGCGCCAGCATTAGTGCTGGACAGGTTTCCACTGAAGCTTTCTTT.